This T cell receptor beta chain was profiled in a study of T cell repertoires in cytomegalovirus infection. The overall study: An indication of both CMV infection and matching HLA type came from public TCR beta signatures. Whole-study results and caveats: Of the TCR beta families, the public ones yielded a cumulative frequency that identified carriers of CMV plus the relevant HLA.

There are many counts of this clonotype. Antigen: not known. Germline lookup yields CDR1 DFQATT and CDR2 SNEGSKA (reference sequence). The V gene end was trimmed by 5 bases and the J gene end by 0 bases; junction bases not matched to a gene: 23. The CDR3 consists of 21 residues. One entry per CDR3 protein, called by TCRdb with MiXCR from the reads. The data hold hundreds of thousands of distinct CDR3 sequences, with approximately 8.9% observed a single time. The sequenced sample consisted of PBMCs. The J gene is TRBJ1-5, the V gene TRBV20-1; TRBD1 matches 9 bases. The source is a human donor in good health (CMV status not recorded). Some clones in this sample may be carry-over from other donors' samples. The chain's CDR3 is CSAVDAGTGPDHPHSNQPQHF. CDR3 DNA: TGCAGTGCTGTAGATGCCGGGACAGGGCCCGACCACCCACATAGCAATCAGCCCCAGCATTTT.